The rows below give T cell receptor beta chains drawn from one sample of a study of shared T cell receptors in the human thymus. Using immunoSEQ multiplex PCR, the repertoire was profiled, and TCRdb retains in-frame clones only, with some absent. The data contain hundreds of thousands of clones, about 90% of them singletons. The same data also contributed to another study, on human thymus T cells.

Sequencing was done on a sample of thymocytes. Receptors originate from a boy in the first two years of life with a congenital heart defect. CDR3s include the opening cysteine and the closing phenylalanine or tryptophan. D genes are given only for firm matches. Some rows have no size entry. The others give once, few or many, or a class for an expanded clone.

>NA|TRBJ1-4|TRBV6-1|NA
TGTGCCAGCAGTGAAGTTGAGAGGAATGAAAAACTGTTTTTT
CASSEVERNEKLFF
>NA|TRBJ1-5|TRBV19|NA
TGTGCCAGTAGTATCCTACCCCCGGGTCAGCCCCAGCATTTT
CASSILPPGQPQHF
>TRBD2|TRBJ2-7|TRBV23-1|NA
TGCGCCAGCAGTCAATCGCGGACTAGCCCCTACGAGCAGTACTTC
CASSQSRTSPYEQYF
>NA|TRBJ2-3|TRBV20-1|NA
TGCAGTGCTGAATCGGTGGATACGCAGTATTTT
CSAESVDTQYF
>TRBD1|TRBJ2-7|TRBV18|NA
TGTGCCAGCTCCTCCGGGACAGTGAGCTCCGAGCAGTACTTC
CASSSGTVSSEQYF
>NA|TRBJ1-2|TRBV11-2|NA
TGTGCCAGCAGCTTAGACAGGGTTTGGGGCTACACCTTC
CASSLDRVWGYTF
>TRBD1|TRBJ1-2|TRBV6-5|NA
TGTGCCAGCAGACGCGGACAGGGGGCTGGTGGCTACACCTTC
CASRRGQGAGGYTF
>NA|TRBJ1-4|TRBV30|NA
TGTGCCTGGAGTCAGGACGGGGATCTTAATGAAAAACTGTTTTTT
CAWSQDGDLNEKLFF
>NA|TRBJ2-3|TRBV14|NA
TGTGCCAGCAGCCAAGAGGTACGGGAGAGCACAGATACGCAGTATTTT
CASSQEVRESTDTQYF
>TRBD1|TRBJ1-1|TRBV4-2|NA
TGTGCCAGCAGCCAAGCCCACGGTCCCGGCGATTTCCCCTTTCGGACAGGGGATGAAGCTTTCTTT
CASSQAHGPGDFPFRTGDEAFF
>NA|TRBJ1-3|TRBV5-1|NA
TGCGCCAGCAGCTTAGATGCATCTGGAGGGAACACCATATATTTT
CASSLDASGGNTIYF
>NA|TRBJ1-2|TRBV30|NA
TGTGCCTGGATAGGGGATTCTAACTATGGCTACACCTTC
CAWIGDSNYGYTF
>NA|TRBJ1-1|TRBV7-9|NA
TGTGCCAGCAGCACGGACAGAAAAGGGGGCACTGAAGCTTTCTTT
CASSTDRKGGTEAFF
>TRBD1|TRBJ1-2|TRBV5-5|NA
TGTGCCAGCAGCACGGAGGACAGGGGGTGGCACTATGGCTACACCTTC
CASSTEDRGWHYGYTF
>TRBD2|TRBJ2-2|TRBV28|NA
TGTGCCAGCAGTCCTGGGACTAGCCAAAGCGGGGAGCTGTTTTTT
CASSPGTSQSGELFF
>NA|TRBJ2-7|TRBV7-9|NA
TGTGCCAGCAGCTTTGGCGACAGCAACCGGGGGGACACCGAGCAGTACTTC
CASSFGDSNRGDTEQYF
>NA|TRBJ2-5|TRBV4-3|NA
TGCGCCAGCAGCCAAGATACGGCAGGGCCTCTGGAGACCCAGTACTTC
CASSQDTAGPLETQYF
>NA|TRBJ1-4|TRBV4-3|few
TGCGCCAGCAGCCAAGACCCGAACAGGGAAGGTTATGAAAAACTGTTTTTT
CASSQDPNREGYEKLFF
>NA|TRBJ2-7|TRBV15|NA
TGTGCCACCAGCAGAGATCACCTCCGACAGAGCTCCTACGAGCAGTACTTC
CATSRDHLRQSSYEQYF
>NA|TRBJ1-2|TRBV20-1|NA
TGCAGTGCCCACCGCGGTGGCTACACCTTC
CSAHRGGYTF
>TRBD1|TRBJ1-5|TRBV5-6|few
TGTGCCAGCAGCTTCTGGACAGGGTCCGATCAGCCCCAGCATTTT
CASSFWTGSDQPQHF
>TRBD2|TRBJ2-1|TRBV5-4|NA
TGTGCCAGCAGCGCGGGGACTAGCGGGGGGGCCATCGATGAGCAGTTCTTC
CASSAGTSGGAIDEQFF
>TRBD2|TRBJ2-3|TRBV5-4|NA
TGTGCCAGCAGTCTCTTTGCTAGCGGGGGGGCTAATTCTACAGATACGCAGTATTTT
CASSLFASGGANSTDTQYF
>NA|TRBJ1-1|TRBV30|NA
TGTGCCTGGAGTGTTGAACAGGGTGAAGCTTTCTTT
CAWSVEQGEAFF
>NA|TRBJ1-5|TRBV2|NA
TGTGCCAGCACCGCAGGTAGCAATCAGCCCCAGCATTTT
CASTAGSNQPQHF
>TRBD2|TRBJ2-5|TRBV5-1|NA
TGCGCCAGCAGCTCGGGACTAGGGGAGACCCAGTACTTC
CASSSGLGETQYF
>TRBD1|TRBJ2-7|TRBV14|NA
TGTGCCAGCAGCCCGCGACAGGGGGCGTCCTACGAGCAGTACTTC
CASSPRQGASYEQYF
>NA|TRBJ2-5|TRBV6-4|NA
TGTGCCAGCACGAACGAGTGGGTGGGGGGGCCGACGGCCCAGTACTTC
CASTNEWVGGPTAQYF
>NA|TRBJ2-7|TRBV6-1|NA
TGTGCCAGCAGCGGGGGTTCCTACGAGCAGTACTTC
CASSGGSYEQYF
>NA|TRBJ1-2|TRBV7-3|NA
TGTGCCAGCAGCTTAAGAGGCGGGCGGATCTATGGCTACACCTTC
CASSLRGGRIYGYTF
>TRBD2|TRBJ2-1|TRBV27|NA
TGTGCCAGCAGTTTTGAGACTAGCGTGAATGAGCAGTTCTTC
CASSFETSVNEQFF
>NA|TRBJ1-5|TRBV10-3|NA
TGTGCCATCCGGGGGTTAGGGAGAAATCAGCCCCAGCATTTT
CAIRGLGRNQPQHF
>NA|TRBJ2-7|TRBV19|NA
TGTGCCAGTAGGTCAAGGAGCGGAGGGAACTACGAGCAGTACTTC
CASRSRSGGNYEQYF
>TRBD1|TRBJ2-7|TRBV14|NA
TGTGCCAGCAGCCAAGAGCCGGGACAGGGGGAAACCTACGAGCAGTACTTC
CASSQEPGQGETYEQYF
>NA|TRBJ1-1|TRBV9|NA
TGTGCCAGCAGCGGCGCCCCGGGGAGGGAGACTGAAGCTTTCTTT
CASSGAPGRETEAFF
>TRBD2|TRBJ2-5|TRBV28|once
TGTGCCAGCAGTTATCTAGCGGGGGAGGGGGAGACCCAGTACTTC
CASSYLAGEGETQYF
>NA|TRBJ1-5|TRBV15|NA
TGTGCCACCAGCATGGGGGCAGGAGGTTCGGGCAATCAGCCCCAGCATTTT
CATSMGAGGSGNQPQHF
>NA|TRBJ2-2|TRBV9|NA
TGTGCCAGCAGCGTAACCTTGACAGTTACCGGGGAGCTGTTTTTT
CASSVTLTVTGELFF
>TRBD1|TRBJ1-2|TRBV9|NA
TGTGCCAGCAGCGTAGTGTCCTTAACGGGACAGGGGCCCCTCTATGGCTACACCTTC
CASSVVSLTGQGPLYGYTF
>TRBD1|TRBJ2-3|TRBV28|NA
TGTGCCAGCAGTTTACGCCACCGGGACAGGGACCCAGATACGCAGTATTTT
CASSLRHRDRDPDTQYF
>NA|TRBJ1-2|TRBV2|NA
TGTGCCAGCAGTGGTCCATCCGACTCTAACTATGGCTACACCTTC
CASSGPSDSNYGYTF
>NA|TRBJ2-7|TRBV4-3|NA
TGCGCCAGCAGCCAAGATTTAACTAGGGGGGAGCAGTACTTC
CASSQDLTRGEQYF
>TRBD2|TRBJ2-1|TRBV30|once
TGTGCCTGGTACCTAGCGGGGGGCAACAATGAGCAGTTCTTC
CAWYLAGGNNEQFF
>NA|TRBJ2-3|TRBV11-2|NA
TGTGCCAGCAGCTTAGGCCGCGGATATACGCAGTATTTT
CASSLGRGYTQYF
>TRBD1|TRBJ1-3|TRBV4-3|NA
TGCGCCAGCAGCCCCACGACAGGGGGTGGAAACACCATATATTTT
CASSPTTGGGNTIYF
>NA|TRBJ2-7|TRBV5-1|NA
TGCGCCAGCAGCCCGTCTGAGGCAGGTACAAGGGGCGAGCAGTACTTC
CASSPSEAGTRGEQYF
>TRBD1|TRBJ1-1|TRBV7-4|once
TGTGCCAGCAGCCCACTGCGGGGACAGATGAACACTGAAGCTTTCTTT
CASSPLRGQMNTEAFF
>TRBD1|TRBJ2-7|TRBV4-1|NA
TGCGCCAGCAGCCAAGAATCGGGACAGGGGACCTACGAGCAGTACTTC
CASSQESGQGTYEQYF
>NA|TRBJ1-5|TRBV6-5|NA
TGTGCCAGCAGTCCAGGGAATCAGCCCCAGCATTTT
CASSPGNQPQHF
>TRBD2|TRBJ2-5|TRBV6-5|NA
TGTGCCAGCAGTTACTCTAGCGGGAGGGCAGAGACCCAGTACTTC
CASSYSSGRAETQYF
>TRBD1|TRBJ1-2|TRBV6-1|NA
TGTGCCAGCGGGACAGGGATTGGTAACTATGGCTACACCTTC
CASGTGIGNYGYTF
>NA|TRBJ2-1|TRBV21-1|NA
TGTGCCAGCAGCAAGAGACTTCCCGGGACAGGGTACTACAATGAGCAGTTCTTC
CASSKRLPGTGYYNEQFF
>NA|TRBJ1-2|TRBV12-5|NA
TGTGCTAGTGGTTTGGTAGAGCGGGAGAACTTCTATGGCTACACCTTC
CASGLVERENFYGYTF
>TRBD2|TRBJ2-7|TRBV9|NA
TGTGCCAGCAGCGTTCTAGCGGAAGAGCTCCACGAGCAGTACTTC
CASSVLAEELHEQYF
>NA|TRBJ2-1|TRBV20-1|NA
TGCAGTGTCTATGAGCAGTTCTTC
CSVYEQFF
>NA|TRBJ1-1|TRBV30|NA
TGTGCCTGGAGCCCCCGGGTTTTGAACACTGAAGCTTTCTTT
CAWSPRVLNTEAFF
>TRBD2|TRBJ2-1|TRBV18|NA
TGTGCCAGCTCACCGAAGGCGGGGGTGATGAATGAGCAGTTCTTC
CASSPKAGVMNEQFF
>NA|TRBJ2-7|TRBV19|NA
TGTGCCAGTAGTATCAGGCAGGGGTCCCACGAGCAGTACTTC
CASSIRQGSHEQYF
>TRBD2|TRBJ2-3|TRBV2|NA
TGTGCCAGCAGCACCTCTAGCGGGGGGGCAGATACGCAGTATTTT
CASSTSSGGADTQYF
>NA|TRBJ2-2|TRBV27|NA
TGTGCCAGCAGTTCCGCGGACGGAGGGAACACCGGGGAGCTGTTTTTT
CASSSADGGNTGELFF